This T cell receptor (beta chain) comes out of a study of T cells expressing NK-cell markers. Study-wide results and limits: In a few donors, dominant clonotypes made up roughly 28.3-65% of CD3+CD56-NKG2C+ cells.

TCRdb reprocessed the 5' RACE reads and reports one entry per CDR3 protein, with no DNA. Its table lists more than 400,000 distinct CDR3 sequences. Details on this clonotype: Its antigen is undetermined.

CDR1 is MNHEY, CDR2 SVGEGT, per germline. The CDR3 covers 14 residues. The receptor was derived from a woman between 18 and 70 years old in good health. This chain uses TRBV6-2 or TRBV6-3 with TRBJ2-7; TCRdb proposes TRBD1, but this gene call is untestable without DNA. The specimen was blood T cells: a sorted CD56 or NKG2C T cell subset, CD4+ or CD8+ T cells, or bulk PBMC T cells (not recorded which). The CDR3 here is CASSRGEPTYEQYF.